This T cell receptor (beta chain) appears in the sequencing data of a study of T cell responses to AZD1222 COVID-19 vaccine (dated by TCRdb to about 2021). Looking at the study overall: A total of 233 trial participants underwent TCR sequencing, of whom under 220 had received two doses of AZD1222 and roughly 26 had received two doses of the MenACWY control vaccine. Trial participants were enrolled by age into 18-55, 56-69 and 70-plus year subgroups, with roughly 160, 29 and 62 TCR-sequenced participants respectively.

The V and J ends are trimmed by 1 base and 4 bases, leaving 2 bases between them. CDR1 SGHDT and CDR2 YYEEEE were looked up in the germline V gene. Counted from cysteine to phenylalanine, this CDR3 has 11 amino acids. The CDR3 DNA has 33 bases and is translated from base 1. The CDR3 regions of human TCRbeta chains were subjected to immunosequencing. The study's processing was this. Repertoire TCRs were matched against a reference library of SARS-CoV-2-specific TCRs generated with the MIRA antigen-specificity platform. Breadth was defined as the fraction of unique TCRs that were SARS-CoV-2-associated. Depth was defined as the fraction of total T cells that were SARS-CoV-2-associated. Each spike-specific TCR was assigned to its reactive spike region and to a CD4 or CD8 class using the MIRA data. Log10-transformed breadth and depth values were compared by one-way ANOVA with Sidak's multiple comparisons tests. The immuneACCESS repertoire file appears here via TCRdb, limited to in-frame rearrangements. These files lack a portion of the clones; in checked studies, under half of the deficit traces to unresolved V genes, and the cause of the others is not known. V and J calls and clone size come straight from that table; D and trimming were deduced from the DNA. The sample table records some 120,000 clones; 84% of these occur just once. The top ten hold over 25% of the sample.

As regards this clone: The antigen this receptor binds is unknown. Base quality data are lacking; no much larger clone is found one base away.

Explained via the paper, the time point label denotes: about 28 days (+/-7) after the second vaccine dose. AZD1222 recipients given second doses at about 4 weeks or at about 12 weeks were pooled, since spike-specific TCR depth and breadth were not found to differ between the two schedules. Samples from vaccinated people were obtained from the UK trials COV001 and COV002, which included a single-blind randomized controlled phase 2/3 trial of AZD1222 (ChAdOx1 nCoV-19) in healthy adults. For TCRbeta chain sequencing, PBMC samples from trial participants were taken at day 0 and at day 28 after the second dose. Results and caveats for the whole study, not just this receptor: After two AZD1222 doses, spike-specific TCR breadth and depth were significantly higher than at day 0 and than in MenACWY recipients. Epitopes outside the regions mutated in the B.1.351 and B.1.1.7 variants were reportedly recognized by nearly half of the unique spike-specific TCRs. In the small 56-69-year group, the increase in depth fell short of significance, most likely because of low power. Participants were mostly white British, with more females than males. The authors suggested clonal diversity may have been underestimated. The vaccine-associated CD4 TCRs covered the entire spike protein, and the dominant responses fell in regions 160-218 and 743-854. Conclusions about previously exposed vaccinees are limited, since just six AZD1222 recipients were seropositive for SARS-CoV-2 at baseline. Because no samples from the day 14 peak response were available, repertoires could be characterized only after the peak T cell response.

The sequence was obtained from an adult who received the AZD1222 COVID-19 vaccine. This receptor chain uses TRBV5-6 and TRBJ2-5; a confident D gene designation cannot be given. Sample: peripheral blood, taken 28 days after the second AZD1222 dose. The DNA sequence is as follows: TGTGCCAGCAGCTTGCGAGAGACCCAGTACTTC. Its product reads: CASSLRETQYF.